The clone carrying this TCR beta chain was seen once. Its antigen remains unknown. Here immunoSEQ multiplex PCR was the method, and the copy in TCRdb shows in-frame clones only, minus some. The profile shows some 33,000 clones, around 73% of them singletons. These data belong to a study of a mutant IDH1 vaccine in newly diagnosed glioma. Study at large: Vaccines were begun 4-6 weeks after radiotherapy alone, or with temozolomide cycles. Previous care, which was radiotherapy, temozolomide, or both, most often involved both.

The CDR3 has 12 residues. Germline V gives CDR1 GTSNPN, CDR2 SVGIG (reference sequence). V lost 2 bases, J lost 9 bases, and 11 bases lay in between. As to time point: week 35, safety follow-up. Each vaccine dose was 300 ug of mutant IDH1 20-mer peptide, with topical imiquimod. Patients came in for eight vaccinations, in weeks 1, 3, 5, 7, 11, 15, 19 and 23. The chain employs TRBV30 and TRBJ2-1; a possible D gene is TRBD2 (6 bases). The input for sequencing was PBMCs, taken from a glioma patient whose treatment included an IDH1 peptide vaccine. The TCR sequence derives from a woman aged 40 to 49 with glioma. The CDR3 reads CAWSRRRGEQFF. CDR3 nucleotide sequence: TGTGCCTGGAGTAGGAGGCGGGGTGAGCAGTTCTTC.